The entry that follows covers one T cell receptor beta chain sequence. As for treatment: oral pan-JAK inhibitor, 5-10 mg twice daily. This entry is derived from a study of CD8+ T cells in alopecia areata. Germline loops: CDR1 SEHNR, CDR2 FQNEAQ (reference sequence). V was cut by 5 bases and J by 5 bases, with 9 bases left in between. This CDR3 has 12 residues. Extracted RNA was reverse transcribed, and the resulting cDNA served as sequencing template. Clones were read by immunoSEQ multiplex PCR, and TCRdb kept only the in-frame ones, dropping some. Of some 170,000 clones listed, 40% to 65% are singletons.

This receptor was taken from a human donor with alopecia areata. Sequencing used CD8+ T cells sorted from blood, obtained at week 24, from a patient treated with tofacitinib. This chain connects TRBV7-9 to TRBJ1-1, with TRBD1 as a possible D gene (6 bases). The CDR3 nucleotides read TGTGCCAGCAGCCCTGGACAGACTGAAGCTTTCTTT. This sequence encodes CASSPGQTEAFF.